This TCR beta chain was identified in a study of T cell responses to AZD1222 COVID-19 vaccine. For the study at large: Doses given second, at about 4 or about 12 weeks, were pooled. General study results and limits: At baseline, seropositivity was found in only 5 to 7 AZD1222 recipients.

Sequencing used immunoSEQ multiplex PCR; TCRdb keeps in-frame clones, though not all of them. This table has around 180,000 clones, approximately 90% appearing once. CDR3 size: 12 residues. Trimming left V 4 bases short and J 7 bases short, with 10 bases between. The germline gives CDR1 LNHDA, CDR2 SQIVND (reference sequence). This clone was detected once. Its antigen is currently unknown. The TCR was taken from an adult in good health. V usage is TRBV19 and J usage is TRBJ1-2; D is unresolved. The sample was peripheral blood, taken on day 0 of AZD1222 vaccination. CDR3 sequence: CASSTVAGGYTF. As DNA, the CDR3 is TGTGCCAGTAGTACGGTCGCGGGTGGCTACACCTTC.